These T cell receptor beta chains were read from a single sample in a study of blood T cell repertoires in COVID-19. The table came from immunoSEQ multiplex PCR; TCRdb's copy has only in-frame clones and leaves some out. The profile shows 200,000 to 250,000 clones, around 88% of them singletons. Sequenced sample: peripheral blood. These TCRs come from a man aged 45-65 years with active or convalescent COVID-19. Each CDR3 is given with its conserved first and last residue. The D gene is left open where the match is weak. Only part of the rows carry a size: once, few, many, or a class if the clone is expanded.

CDR3nt: TGTGCCAGCAGCCCCACGGGACTAGCAAAGGGTGAGCAGTTCTTC
CDR3aa: CASSPTGLAKGEQFF
d_gene: TRBD2
v_gene: TRBV13
j_gene: TRBJ2-1
abundance: .

CDR3nt: TGTGCCAGCAGTTTACGGGGATACAATCAGCCCCAGCATTTT
CDR3aa: CASSLRGYNQPQHF
d_gene: .
v_gene: TRBV27
j_gene: TRBJ1-5
abundance: .

CDR3nt: TGCGCCAGCAGCTTGAATGGGGGGGCCACAGCTAACTATGGCTACACCTTC
CDR3aa: CASSLNGGATANYGYTF
d_gene: .
v_gene: TRBV5-1
j_gene: TRBJ1-2
abundance: .

CDR3nt: TGTGCCAGCAGCGTAGAAGGGGCCGGAGATACGCAGTATTTT
CDR3aa: CASSVEGAGDTQYF
d_gene: .
v_gene: TRBV9
j_gene: TRBJ2-3
abundance: .

CDR3nt: TGTGCCAGCAGTTTTACTAGCGGGAGGGCCAACGGGGAGCTGTTTTTT
CDR3aa: CASSFTSGRANGELFF
d_gene: TRBD2
v_gene: TRBV2
j_gene: TRBJ2-2
abundance: .

CDR3nt: TGTGCCAGTAGTCCCAGTTTAGTAGGAGGGCAAGAGACCCAGTACTTC
CDR3aa: CASSPSLVGGQETQYF
d_gene: .
v_gene: TRBV19
j_gene: TRBJ2-5
abundance: .

CDR3nt: TGTGCCATCAGTGAGTCGAAAAACCCACCGCGGGCTTTCTTT
CDR3aa: CAISESKNPPRAFF
d_gene: .
v_gene: TRBV10-3
j_gene: TRBJ1-1
abundance: .

CDR3nt: TGTGCCATCAGTGCGGGGCGGGGGTCCGACTATGGCTACACCTTC
CDR3aa: CAISAGRGSDYGYTF
d_gene: .
v_gene: TRBV10-3
j_gene: TRBJ1-2
abundance: few

CDR3nt: TGTGCCAGCAGTCCTGACAGGGGGTTCCTCAATGAGCAGTTCTTC
CDR3aa: CASSPDRGFLNEQFF
d_gene: TRBD1
v_gene: TRBV28
j_gene: TRBJ2-1
abundance: .

CDR3nt: TGTGCCAGCAGGATAAGGCGGGAGCCACGTAATGAAAAACTGTTTTTT
CDR3aa: CASRIRREPRNEKLFF
d_gene: .
v_gene: TRBV21-1
j_gene: TRBJ1-4
abundance: .

CDR3nt: TGTGCCAGCAGCTCGACAACCGGGACAGGGGGCGTCGAGCAGTACTTC
CDR3aa: CASSSTTGTGGVEQYF
d_gene: TRBD1
v_gene: TRBV3-1/TRBV3-2
j_gene: TRBJ2-7
abundance: .

CDR3nt: TGTGCCAGCAGGCCCGGGACAGTCTGGGGCTACACCTTC
CDR3aa: CASRPGTVWGYTF
d_gene: TRBD1
v_gene: TRBV6-5
j_gene: TRBJ1-2
abundance: .

CDR3nt: TGTGCCAGCAGCTTGCAGGGGGCCTCCTACAATGAGCAGTTCTTC
CDR3aa: CASSLQGASYNEQFF
d_gene: TRBD1
v_gene: TRBV5-4
j_gene: TRBJ2-1
abundance: .

CDR3nt: TGTGCCAGCTCACTTAATACAGGGGATCCCTATGGCTACACCTTC
CDR3aa: CASSLNTGDPYGYTF
d_gene: TRBD1
v_gene: TRBV18
j_gene: TRBJ1-2
abundance: .

CDR3nt: TGTGCCTGGAGTGAAACTAGCGGGGGGTATACCGGGGAGCTGTTTTTT
CDR3aa: CAWSETSGGYTGELFF
d_gene: TRBD2
v_gene: TRBV30
j_gene: TRBJ2-2
abundance: .

CDR3nt: TGTGCCAGCAGCAATTCAGGAAACTCCTACGAGCAGTACTTC
CDR3aa: CASSNSGNSYEQYF
d_gene: .
v_gene: TRBV7-2
j_gene: TRBJ2-7
abundance: .

CDR3nt: TGTGCCAGCACGAGGGTGGCCTACAATGAGCAGTTCTTC
CDR3aa: CASTRVAYNEQFF
d_gene: .
v_gene: TRBV6-5
j_gene: TRBJ2-1
abundance: .

CDR3nt: TGTGCCAGCAGCCAAGTCCCCGGGACTCTCCCGTACGAGCAGTACTTC
CDR3aa: CASSQVPGTLPYEQYF
d_gene: .
v_gene: TRBV3-1/TRBV3-2
j_gene: TRBJ2-7
abundance: once

CDR3nt: TGTGCTAGCAGCTTACTGCAGGGTCTGGAGACCCAGTACTTC
CDR3aa: CASSLLQGLETQYF
d_gene: .
v_gene: TRBV7-7
j_gene: TRBJ2-5
abundance: .

CDR3nt: TGTGCCAGCAGCGGCGGGTGGGGTACCCCGCCTAACTATGGCTACACCTTC
CDR3aa: CASSGGWGTPPNYGYTF
d_gene: .
v_gene: TRBV9
j_gene: TRBJ1-2
abundance: .

CDR3nt: TGCGCCAGCAGCGGGCTGACAGGGGGCGTCGCCTACGAGCAGTACTTC
CDR3aa: CASSGLTGGVAYEQYF
d_gene: TRBD1
v_gene: TRBV5-1
j_gene: TRBJ2-7
abundance: few

CDR3nt: TGTGCCAGCAGCGGTGCCTGGCAGTATGGCTACACCTTC
CDR3aa: CASSGAWQYGYTF
d_gene: .
v_gene: TRBV9
j_gene: TRBJ1-2
abundance: .

CDR3nt: TGTGCCAGCTCCCGCCGGACAGGGGAGTATGGCTACACCTTC
CDR3aa: CASSRRTGEYGYTF
d_gene: TRBD1
v_gene: TRBV18
j_gene: TRBJ1-2
abundance: .

CDR3nt: TGTGCCAGCAGTCGACAGGGCTACGAGCAGTACTTC
CDR3aa: CASSRQGYEQYF
d_gene: TRBD1
v_gene: TRBV6-2/TRBV6-3
j_gene: TRBJ2-7
abundance: .

CDR3nt: TGTGCCAGCAGCTTGCGGGGGCGGGATACGCAGTATTTT
CDR3aa: CASSLRGRDTQYF
d_gene: .
v_gene: TRBV11-3
j_gene: TRBJ2-3
abundance: .

CDR3nt: TGCGCCAGCAGCCAGCCGACCGCGGAGTATAATTCACCCCTCCACTTT
CDR3aa: CASSQPTAEYNSPLHF
d_gene: .
v_gene: TRBV4-1
j_gene: TRBJ1-6
abundance: .

CDR3nt: TGTGCCATCAGTGACAGGGGGCAGATGAACACTGAAGCTTTCTTT
CDR3aa: CAISDRGQMNTEAFF
d_gene: TRBD1
v_gene: TRBV10-3
j_gene: TRBJ1-1
abundance: .